The clone carrying this T cell receptor (beta chain) occurred a few times. Its specificity is unknown. This entry comes from a study of blood T cells in healthy people across ages. Whole-study results and caveats: Because donor CMV status was unknown, expanded clonotype changes were possibly confounded.

A second 7 to 11 cycle PCR used barcoded and J-beta primers. In TCRdb, the 5' RACE reads were re-called with MiXCR into one record per CDR3 protein. The table has 1,800,000 or so distinct CDR3 sequences, 30% to 40% seen once. CDR1 and CDR2 from the germline V gene are SGHVS and FNYEAQ. The length of the CDR3 is 16 residues. Trimming stripped 5 bases from V and 5 bases from J, with 21 bases between. This TCR came from a human donor in good health. The chain recombines TRBV7-6 with TRBJ2-5, with D maybe TRBD1 (6 bases). The sample taken for sequencing was blood. The CDR3 sequence is CASSKVDMGAGETQYF. DNA for the CDR3: TGTGCCAGCAGCAAAGTTGACATGGGGGCCGGGGAGACCCAGTACTTC.